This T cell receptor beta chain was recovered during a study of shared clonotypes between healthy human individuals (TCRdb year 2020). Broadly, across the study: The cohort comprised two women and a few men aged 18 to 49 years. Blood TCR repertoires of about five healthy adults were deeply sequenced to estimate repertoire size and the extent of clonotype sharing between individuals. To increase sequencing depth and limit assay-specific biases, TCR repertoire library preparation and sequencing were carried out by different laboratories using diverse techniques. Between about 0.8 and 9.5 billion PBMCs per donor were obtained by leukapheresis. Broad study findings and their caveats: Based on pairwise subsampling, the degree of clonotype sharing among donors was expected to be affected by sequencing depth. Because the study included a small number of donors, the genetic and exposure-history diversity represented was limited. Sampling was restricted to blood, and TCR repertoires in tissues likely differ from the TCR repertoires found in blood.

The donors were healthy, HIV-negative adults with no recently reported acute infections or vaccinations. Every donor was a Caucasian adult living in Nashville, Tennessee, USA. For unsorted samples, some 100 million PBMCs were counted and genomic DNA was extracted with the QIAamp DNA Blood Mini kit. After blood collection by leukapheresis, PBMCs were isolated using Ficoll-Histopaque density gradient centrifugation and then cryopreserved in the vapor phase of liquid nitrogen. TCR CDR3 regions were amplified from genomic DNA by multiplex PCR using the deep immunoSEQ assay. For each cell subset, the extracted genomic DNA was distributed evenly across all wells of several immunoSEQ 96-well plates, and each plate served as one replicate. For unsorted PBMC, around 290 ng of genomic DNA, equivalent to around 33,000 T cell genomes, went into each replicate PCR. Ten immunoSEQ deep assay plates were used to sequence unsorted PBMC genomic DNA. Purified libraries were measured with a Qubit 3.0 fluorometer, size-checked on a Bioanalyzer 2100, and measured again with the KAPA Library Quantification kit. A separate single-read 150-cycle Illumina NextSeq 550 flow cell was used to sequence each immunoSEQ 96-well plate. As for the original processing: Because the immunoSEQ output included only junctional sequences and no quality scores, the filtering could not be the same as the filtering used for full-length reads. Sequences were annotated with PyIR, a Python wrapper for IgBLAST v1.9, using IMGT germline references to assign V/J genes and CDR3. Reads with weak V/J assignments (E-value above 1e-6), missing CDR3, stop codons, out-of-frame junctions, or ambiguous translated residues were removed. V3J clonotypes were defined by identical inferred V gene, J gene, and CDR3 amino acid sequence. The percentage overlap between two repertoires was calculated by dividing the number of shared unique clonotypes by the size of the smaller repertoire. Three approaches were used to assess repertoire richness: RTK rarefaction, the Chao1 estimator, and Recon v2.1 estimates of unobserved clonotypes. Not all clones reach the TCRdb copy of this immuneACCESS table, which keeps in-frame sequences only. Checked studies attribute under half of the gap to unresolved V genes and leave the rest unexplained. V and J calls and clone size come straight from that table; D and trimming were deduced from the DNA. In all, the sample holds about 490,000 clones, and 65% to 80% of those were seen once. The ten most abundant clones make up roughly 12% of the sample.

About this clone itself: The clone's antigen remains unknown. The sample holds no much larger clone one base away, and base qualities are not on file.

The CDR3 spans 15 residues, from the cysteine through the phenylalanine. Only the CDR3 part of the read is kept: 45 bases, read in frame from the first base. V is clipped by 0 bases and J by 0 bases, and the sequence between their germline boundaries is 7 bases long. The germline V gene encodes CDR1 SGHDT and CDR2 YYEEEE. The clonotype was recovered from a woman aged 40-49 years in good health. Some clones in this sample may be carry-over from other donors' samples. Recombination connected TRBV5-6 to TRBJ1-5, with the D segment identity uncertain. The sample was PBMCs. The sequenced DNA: TGTGCCAGCAGCTTGGGGCCCTATAGCAATCAGCCCCAGCATTTT. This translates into CASSLGPYSNQPQHF. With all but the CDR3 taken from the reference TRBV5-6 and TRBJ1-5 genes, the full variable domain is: DAGVTQSPTHLIKTRGQQVTLRCSPKSGHDTVSWYQQALGQGPQFIFQYYEEEERQRGNFPDRFSGHQFPNYSSELNVNALLLGDSALYLCASSLGPYSNQPQHFGDGTRLSIL.